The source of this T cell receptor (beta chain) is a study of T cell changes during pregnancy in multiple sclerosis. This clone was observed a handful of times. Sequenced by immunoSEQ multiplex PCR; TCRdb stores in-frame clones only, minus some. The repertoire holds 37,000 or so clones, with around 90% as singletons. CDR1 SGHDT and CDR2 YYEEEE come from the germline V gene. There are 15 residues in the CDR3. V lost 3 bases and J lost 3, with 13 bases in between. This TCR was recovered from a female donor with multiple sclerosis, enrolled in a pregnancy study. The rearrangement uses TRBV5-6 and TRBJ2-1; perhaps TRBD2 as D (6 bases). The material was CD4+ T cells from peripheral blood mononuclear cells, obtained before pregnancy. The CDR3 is CASSSGDGGYNEQFF. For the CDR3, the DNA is TGTGCCAGCAGCTCGGGGGATGGGGGCTACAATGAGCAGTTCTTC.